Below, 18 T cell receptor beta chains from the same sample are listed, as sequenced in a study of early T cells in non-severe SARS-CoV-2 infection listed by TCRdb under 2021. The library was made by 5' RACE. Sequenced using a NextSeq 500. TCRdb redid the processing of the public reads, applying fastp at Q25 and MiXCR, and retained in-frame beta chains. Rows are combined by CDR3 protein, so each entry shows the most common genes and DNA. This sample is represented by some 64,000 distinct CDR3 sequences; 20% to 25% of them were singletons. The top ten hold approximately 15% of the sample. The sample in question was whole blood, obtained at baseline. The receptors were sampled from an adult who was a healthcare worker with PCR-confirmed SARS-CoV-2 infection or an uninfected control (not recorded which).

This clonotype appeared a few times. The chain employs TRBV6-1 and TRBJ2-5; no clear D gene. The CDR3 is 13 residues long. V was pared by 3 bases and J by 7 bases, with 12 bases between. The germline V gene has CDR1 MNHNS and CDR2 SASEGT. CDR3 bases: TGTGCCAGCAGTGAGGGCATTTTCGGGACCCAGTACTTC. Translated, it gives CASSEGIFGTQYF.

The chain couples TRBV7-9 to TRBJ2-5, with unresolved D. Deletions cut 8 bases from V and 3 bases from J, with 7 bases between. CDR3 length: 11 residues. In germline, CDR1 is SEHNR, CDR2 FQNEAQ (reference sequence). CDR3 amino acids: CASREEETQYF. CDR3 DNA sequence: TGTGCCAGCCGTGAGGAAGAGACCCAGTACTTC. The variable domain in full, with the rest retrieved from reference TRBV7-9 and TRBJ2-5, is DTGVSQNPRHKITKRGQNVTFRCDPISEHNRLYWYRQTLGQGPEFLTYFQNEAQLEKSRLLSDRFSAERPKGSFSTLEIQRTEQGDSAMYLCASREEETQYFGPGTRLLVL.

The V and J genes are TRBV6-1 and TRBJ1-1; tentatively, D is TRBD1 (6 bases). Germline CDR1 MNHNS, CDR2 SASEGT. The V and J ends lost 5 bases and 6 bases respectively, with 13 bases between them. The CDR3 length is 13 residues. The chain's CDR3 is CASSSNRASEAFF. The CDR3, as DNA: TGTGCCAGCAGTTCCAACAGGGCCTCTGAAGCTTTCTTT.

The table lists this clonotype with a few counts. As DNA, the CDR3 is TGTGCCTGGTGGGCTCCAGGGTATGGCTACACCTTC. Residues: CAWWAPGYGYTF. The V and J genes are TRBV30 and TRBJ1-2; possibly TRBD1 for D (5 bases). Trimming removed 5 bases at V and 5 bases at J, with 12 bases between. This CDR3 has 12 amino acids. Germline V gene sequence: CDR1 GTSNPN, CDR2 SVGIG (reference sequence).

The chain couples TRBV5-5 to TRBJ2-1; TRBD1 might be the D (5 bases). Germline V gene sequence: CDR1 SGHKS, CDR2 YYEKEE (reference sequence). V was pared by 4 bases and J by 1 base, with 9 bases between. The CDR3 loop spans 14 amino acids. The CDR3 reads CASSRRESYNEQFF. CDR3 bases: TGTGCCAGCAGCCGCAGGGAATCCTACAATGAGCAGTTCTTC.

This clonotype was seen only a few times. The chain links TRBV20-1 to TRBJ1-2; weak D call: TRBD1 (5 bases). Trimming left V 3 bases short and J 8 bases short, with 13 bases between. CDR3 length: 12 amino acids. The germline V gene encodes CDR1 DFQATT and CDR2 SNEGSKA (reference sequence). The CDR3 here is CSASDRGRGYTF. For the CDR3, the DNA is TGCAGTGCTAGTGATCGGGGGAGAGGCTACACCTTC.

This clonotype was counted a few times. The CDR3 spells CSGRTSGWTGELFF. The CDR3 DNA reads TGCAGCGGGAGAACTAGCGGGTGGACCGGGGAGCTGTTTTTT. The rearrangement uses TRBV29-1 and TRBJ2-2; 9 bases match TRBD2. Germline lookup yields CDR1 SQVTM and CDR2 ANQGSEA. This CDR3 is 14 amino acids long. With 7 bases clipped from V and 5 bases from J, the junction kept 8 bases outside the gene matches.

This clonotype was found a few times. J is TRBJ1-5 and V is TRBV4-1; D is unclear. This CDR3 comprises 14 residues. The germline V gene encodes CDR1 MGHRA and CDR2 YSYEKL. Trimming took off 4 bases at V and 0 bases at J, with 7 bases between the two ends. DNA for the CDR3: TGCGCCAGCAGCCCTCGGACTAGCAATCAGCCCCAGCATTTT. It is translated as CASSPRTSNQPQHF.

CDR3 DNA: TGTGCCAGCACGGATAGCGGGGGGGCAACCTCTAGCACAGATACGCAGTATTTT. Residues: CASTDSGGATSSTDTQYF. The genes are TRBV6-6 and TRBJ2-3; 11 bases are a match to TRBD2. Trimming removed 7 bases from V and 0 bases from J; junction bases left unmatched: 12. Germline V gene sequence: CDR1 MNHNY, CDR2 SVGAGI (reference sequence). The CDR3 is 18 residues long.

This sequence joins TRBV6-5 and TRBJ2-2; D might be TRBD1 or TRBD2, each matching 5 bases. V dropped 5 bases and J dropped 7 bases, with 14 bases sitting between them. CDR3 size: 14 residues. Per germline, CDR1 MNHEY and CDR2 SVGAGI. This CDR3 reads CASSRDRENGELFF. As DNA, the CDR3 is TGTGCCAGCAGTCGGGACCGTGAAAACGGGGAGCTGTTTTTT.

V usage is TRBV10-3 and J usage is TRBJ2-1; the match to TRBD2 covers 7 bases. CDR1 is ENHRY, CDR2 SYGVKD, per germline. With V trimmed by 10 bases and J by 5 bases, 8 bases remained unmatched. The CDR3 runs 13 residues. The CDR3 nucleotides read TGTGCCACGACTAGCAGGACGGACAATGAGCAGTTCTTC. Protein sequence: CATTSRTDNEQFF.

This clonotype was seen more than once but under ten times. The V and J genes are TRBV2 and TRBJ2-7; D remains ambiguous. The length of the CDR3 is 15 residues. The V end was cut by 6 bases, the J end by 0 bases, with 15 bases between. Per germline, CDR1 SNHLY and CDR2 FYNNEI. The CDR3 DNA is TGTGCCAGCAGACCGAAATACTCGAGCTCCTACGAGCAGTACTTC. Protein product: CASRPKYSSSYEQYF.

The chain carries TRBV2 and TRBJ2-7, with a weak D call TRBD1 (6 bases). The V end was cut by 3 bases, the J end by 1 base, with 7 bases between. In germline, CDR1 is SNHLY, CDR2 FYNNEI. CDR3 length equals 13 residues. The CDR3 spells CASSETGSYEQYF. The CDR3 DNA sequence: TGTGCCAGCAGTGAGACAGGATCCTACGAGCAGTACTTC.

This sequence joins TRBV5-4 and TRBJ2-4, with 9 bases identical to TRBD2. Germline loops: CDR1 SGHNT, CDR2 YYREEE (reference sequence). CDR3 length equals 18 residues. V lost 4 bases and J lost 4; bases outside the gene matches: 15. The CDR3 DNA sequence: TGTGCCAGCAGCCGTACAGGCGGGGGGGCCTTATCGAAAAACATTCAGTACTTC. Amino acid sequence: CASSRTGGGALSKNIQYF.

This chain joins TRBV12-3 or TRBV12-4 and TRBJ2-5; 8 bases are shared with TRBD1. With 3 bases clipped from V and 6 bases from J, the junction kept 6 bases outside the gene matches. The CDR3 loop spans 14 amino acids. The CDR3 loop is CASSFDTGGKTQYF. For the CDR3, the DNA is TGTGCCAGCAGTTTCGACACAGGGGGGAAGACCCAGTACTTC.

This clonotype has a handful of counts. CDR3 bases: TGCGCCAGCAGCTTGGGAGGGTCAATCCCCCAAGCTTTCTTT. Its protein product is CASSLGGSIPQAFF. This rearrangement joins TRBV5-1 to TRBJ1-1, with D unclear. Germline V lookup: CDR1 SGHRS, CDR2 YFSETQ. This CDR3 comprises 14 residues. The V gene lost 0 bases and the J gene lost 9 bases, with 15 bases spanning the gap.

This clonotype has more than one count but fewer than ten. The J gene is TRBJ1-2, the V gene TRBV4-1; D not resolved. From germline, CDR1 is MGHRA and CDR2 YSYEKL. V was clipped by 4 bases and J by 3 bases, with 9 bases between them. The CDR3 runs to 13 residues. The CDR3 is CASSRREDYGYTF. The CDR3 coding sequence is TGCGCCAGCAGCCGTCGGGAGGACTATGGCTACACCTTC.

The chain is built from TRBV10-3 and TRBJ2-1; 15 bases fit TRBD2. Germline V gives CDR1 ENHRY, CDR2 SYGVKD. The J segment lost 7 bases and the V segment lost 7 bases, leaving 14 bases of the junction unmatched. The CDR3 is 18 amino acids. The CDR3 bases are TGTGCCATCAATACCGGACTAGCGGGGGGGCGGTCTGGAAATGAGCAGTTCTTC. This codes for CAINTGLAGGRSGNEQFF.